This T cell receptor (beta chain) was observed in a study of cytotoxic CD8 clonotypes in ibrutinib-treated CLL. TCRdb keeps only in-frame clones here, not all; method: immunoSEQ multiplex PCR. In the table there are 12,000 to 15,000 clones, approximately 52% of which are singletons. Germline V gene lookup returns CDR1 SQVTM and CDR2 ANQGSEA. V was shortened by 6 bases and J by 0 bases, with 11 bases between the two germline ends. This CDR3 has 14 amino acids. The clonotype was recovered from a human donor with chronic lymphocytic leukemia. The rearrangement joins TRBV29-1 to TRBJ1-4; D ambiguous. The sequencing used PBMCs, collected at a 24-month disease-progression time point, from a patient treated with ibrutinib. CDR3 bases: TGCAGCGTCCTACCGGGAACAACTAATGAAAAACTGTTTTTT. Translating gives CSVLPGTTNEKLFF.